This TCR beta chain stems from a study of T-cell memory formation after mild COVID-19. Whole-study context: TCR clusters showed largely donor specificity.

At least ten counts were recorded for this clonotype. What it recognizes is unknown. The germline gives CDR1 LGHNA, CDR2 YNFKEQ. This CDR3 comprises 14 residues. V was pared by 4 bases and J by 5 bases, with 12 bases between. Findings of the study overall: In pre-infection memory, a portion of responding clones appeared, which suggested that cross-reactive memory joined. The study found balanced CD4/CD8 in clones contracting day 15 to 85 and a CD4+ lean in later expanders.

TCRdb passed the 5' RACE reads through MiXCR, listing each CDR3 protein once. Of 270,000 or so distinct CDR3 sequences in the sample, roughly 18% were seen once. The chain combines TRBV4-2 with TRBJ2-1; unclear D gene. The TCR comes from a man younger than 35 who had mild COVID-19 (a few samples of this study predate the infection). Cell type and time point are not known. Sample: PBMCs or a T cell subset sorted from them (not recorded which). CDR3 nucleotides: TGTGCCAGCAGCCGCGAAGGGATAAACAATGAGCAGTTCTTC. It codes for CASSREGINNEQFF.